Below are 19 T cell receptor beta chains sequenced from a single sample in a study of CD8 T cells in ankylosing spondylitis. Broader study findings: Typical of ankylosing spondylitis blood, it appeared, was a TCR beta motif of fewer than ten highly homologous variants.

Their target antigens are unknown. MiXCR, run by TCRdb on the 5' RACE reads, gives a single entry per CDR3 protein. This sample carries fewer than 750,000 distinct CDR3 sequences, 15% to 20% of them seen once, and the ten largest clones take under 20%. Input material: blood, either unsorted or a sorted T cell fraction (not recorded which). These receptors originate from a male donor with ankylosing spondylitis.

For the CDR3, the DNA is TGCAGTGCTAGAGATACCGGGACTAGCGGGGAGACCCAGTACTTC. This gives the protein CSARDTGTSGETQYF. V is TRBV20-1 and J is TRBJ2-5, with 12 nucleotides matching TRBD2. Trimming took 0 bases from V and 5 from J; bases not matched to a gene: 4. The CDR3 loop spans 15 amino acids. Germline values: CDR1 DFQATT, CDR2 SNEGSKA (reference sequence).

The rearrangement uses TRBV12-5 and TRBJ2-7; D possibly corresponds to TRBD2 (5 bases). CDR3 size: 12 residues. Trimming removed 3 bases at V and 4 bases at J, with 7 bases between. CDR1 is LGHNT and CDR2 is FRNRAP in the germline V gene. The CDR3 region has the DNA TGTGCTAGTGGTTTCGGACTGTACGAGCAGTACTTC. Encoded protein: CASGFGLYEQYF.

This clonotype has only a few counts. V and J are TRBV20-1 and TRBJ2-6; D is tentatively TRBD1 or TRBD2 (5 bases each). The V gene lost 5 bases and the J gene lost 2 bases, with 7 bases spanning the gap. The CDR3 loop spans 13 amino acids. Germline V gene data show CDR1 as DFQATT and CDR2 as SNEGSKA (reference sequence). The CDR3 DNA reads TGCAGTGCTCCGGGGCCTGGGGCCAACGTCCTGACTTTC. Its protein product is CSAPGPGANVLTF.

This chain links TRBV7-2 with TRBJ1-4; 9 nucleotides match TRBD1. Germline CDR1 reads SGHTA; CDR2 reads FQGNSA. J was trimmed by 8 bases and V by 4 bases; bases with no gene match: 14. The CDR3 is 17 amino acids. The CDR3 bases are TGTGCCAGCAGCTCAAGAGGGACAGGGTACGGGGGAGAAAAACTGTTTTTT. This sequence encodes CASSSRGTGYGGEKLFF.

The chain joins TRBV20-1 to TRBJ2-1; tentative D call: TRBD1 (6 bases). CDR3 length equals 15 residues. The germline V gene encodes CDR1 DFQATT and CDR2 SNEGSKA (reference sequence). Trimming took 0 bases from V and 7 from J, leaving 16 bases between them. This CDR3 reads CSARDGVGGLNEQFF. CDR3 sequence (DNA): TGCAGTGCTAGAGATGGTGTTGGGGGCTTAAATGAGCAGTTCTTC.

This clonotype was seen repeatedly, ten times or more. The chain is built from TRBV7-8 and TRBJ2-6; D gene uncertain. V lost 2 bases and J lost 0, with 8 bases in between. Germline CDR1 and CDR2: SGHVS and FQNEAQ. The CDR3 is 16 amino acids. The CDR3 sequence: CASSLLRSSGANVLTF. The CDR3 DNA sequence: TGTGCCAGCAGCTTATTGCGTAGCTCTGGGGCCAACGTCCTGACTTTC.

The J gene is TRBJ1-5, the V gene TRBV12-3 or TRBV12-4, with 12 bases matching TRBD1. Trimming took 6 bases from V and 1 from J; bases not matched to a gene: 16. The CDR3 spans 20 residues. The CDR3 nucleotides are TGTGCCAGCAGCTTCGCGCGGGGGGGACAGGGGGCTTTAAGCAATCAGCCCCAGCATTTT. Translated: CASSFARGGQGALSNQPQHF.

This sequence joins TRBV5-1 and TRBJ1-5; maybe TRBD1 (5 bases). V lost 0 bases, J lost 4 bases, and 11 bases lay in between. The CDR3 is 15 residues long. Germline CDR1 and CDR2: SGHRS and YFSETQ. The CDR3 here is CASSLDGGRNQPQHF. DNA of the CDR3: TGCGCCAGCAGCTTGGACGGGGGTCGGAATCAGCCCCAGCATTTT. The entire variable domain, with the rest obtained from reference TRBV5-1 and TRBJ1-5, is as follows: KAGVTQTPRYLIKTRGQQVTLSCSPISGHRSVSWYQQTPGQGLQFLFEYFSETQRNKGNFPGRFSGRQFSNSRSEMNVSTLELGDSALYLCASSLDGGRNQPQHFGDGTRLSIL.

The rearrangement links TRBV27 to TRBJ1-5, with TRBD1 matching 7 bases. The CDR3 is made up of 15 amino acids. V was clipped by 5 bases and J by 0 bases; unmatched bases: 4. Per the germline V gene, CDR1 is MNHEY and CDR2 is SMNVEV (reference sequence). The CDR3 here is CASSRGQNSNQPQHF. For the CDR3, the DNA is TGTGCCAGCAGTAGGGGACAGAATAGCAATCAGCCCCAGCATTTT.

The J gene is TRBJ1-2, the V gene TRBV5-5; 7 nucleotides agree with TRBD1. V lost 4 bases and J lost 3; bases outside the gene matches: 12. CDR1 SGHKS and CDR2 YYEKEE come from the germline V gene (reference sequence). The CDR3 is made up of 16 amino acids. In DNA, the CDR3 is TGTGCCAGCAGCAGACAGGGTAGGGAGGACCACTATGGCTACACCTTC. Translation gives CASSRQGREDHYGYTF.

The chain combines TRBV29-1 with TRBJ1-4; D not certain. Germline V gene data show CDR1 as SQVTM and CDR2 as ANQGSEA. The CDR3 extends over 13 amino acids. Trimming took 0 bases from V and 5 from J, leaving 7 bases between them. CDR3 sequence reads: CSVEDGLNEKLFF. In nucleotides, the CDR3 is TGCAGCGTTGAAGATGGACTAAATGAAAAACTGTTTTTT.

This clonotype was detected a few times. V is TRBV29-1 and J is TRBJ1-2; tentative D call: TRBD1 (6 bases). CDR1 and CDR2 from the germline V gene are SQVTM and ANQGSEA. CDR3 size: 15 residues. V gave up 1 base and J gave up 4 bases, with 16 bases separating them. The CDR3 spells CSVEARTDPTYGYTF. As DNA, the CDR3 is TGCAGCGTTGAAGCGAGGACAGACCCCACCTATGGCTACACCTTC.

The V and J genes are TRBV29-1 and TRBJ2-1; the D is unclear. The CDR3 sequence is 13 residues long. Per the germline V gene, CDR1 is SQVTM and CDR2 is ANQGSEA. V was clipped by 5 bases and J by 6 bases, with 14 bases between them. CDR3 protein: CSVSQATRNEQFF. Here the CDR3 DNA reads TGCAGCGTTTCCCAGGCGACGCGCAATGAGCAGTTCTTC.

This clonotype was picked up one time. The rearrangement uses TRBV7-2 and TRBJ2-1; 7 nucleotides align to TRBD1. This CDR3 region has 16 residues. Germline-derived CDR1 and CDR2 are SGHTA and FQGNSA. V lost 0 bases and J lost 5; bases outside the gene matches: 7. The CDR3 DNA reads TGTGCCAGCAGCTTAGCGCCCGACAGGGCCAACAATGAGCAGTTCTTC. Encoded protein: CASSLAPDRANNEQFF.

This clonotype was counted between two and nine times. The chain joins TRBV5-6 to TRBJ1-2, with 8 positions matching TRBD1. This CDR3 has 14 amino acids. Looked up from germline, CDR1 is SGHDT and CDR2 is YYEEEE. V was pared by 4 bases and J by 5 bases, with 7 bases of the junction left unmatched. Written as DNA, the CDR3 is TGTGCCAGCAGCCCGGACAGGGTCGTTTATGGCTACACCTTC. It encodes CASSPDRVVYGYTF.

This clonotype has more than one count but fewer than ten. The chain has TRBV10-3 and TRBJ2-7; D may correspond to TRBD1 or TRBD2 (5 bases each). Trimming cost V 11 bases and J 5 bases, with 19 bases left between them. The CDR3 is 13 amino acids. Germline CDR1 reads ENHRY; CDR2 reads SYGVKD. CDR3 sequence reads: CAHRGSTGNEQYF. The DNA of the CDR3 is TGTGCCCACCGGGGTTCCACAGGCAACGAGCAGTACTTC.

The chain has TRBV9 and TRBJ1-1; D possibly corresponds to TRBD1 (5 bases). V lost 0 bases and J 4 bases, leaving 16 bases between the germline ends. The CDR3 sequence is 16 residues long. The germline V gene encodes CDR1 SGDLS and CDR2 YYNGEE. The CDR3 DNA sequence: TGTGCCAGCAGCGTAGGTACGACAGAGCTGAGCACTGAAGCTTTCTTT. This codes for CASSVGTTELSTEAFF.

This clonotype has at least ten counts. This chain links TRBV7-9 with TRBJ2-1, with D unclear. V was pared by 2 bases and J by 4 bases, with 9 bases between. The CDR3 consists of 14 residues. Per germline, CDR1 SEHNR and CDR2 FQNEAQ (reference sequence). The CDR3 region is CASSLQSPYNEQFF. The DNA of the CDR3 is TGTGCCAGCAGCTTACAGAGTCCGTACAATGAGCAGTTCTTC.

The rearrangement links TRBV4-1 to TRBJ2-2; D gene uncertain. CDR1 and CDR2 (germline): MGHRA, YSYEKL. CDR3 size: 16 residues. The V end was cut by 2 bases, the J end by 0 bases, with 10 bases between. Written as DNA, the CDR3 is TGCGCCAGCAGCCAACAAGACATCGCGAACACCGGGGAGCTGTTTTTT. It translates to CASSQQDIANTGELFF.